This entry describes one TCR beta chain. In germline, CDR1 is SGHTA, CDR2 FQGTGA. This CDR3 region has 15 residues. The ends lost 6 bases at V and 2 bases at J; junction bases unmatched: 7. Negatively enriched CD4+ T cells were divided by CD45RA into naive and memory. This sample is drawn from a study of shared clonotypes between healthy human individuals. The method was immunoSEQ multiplex PCR; TCRdb's version includes in-frame clones alone and lacks a portion of them. The table has approximately 2,300,000 clones, 92% seen once. The source material was naive CD4+ T cells from PBMCs. Subset here: CD45RA+ positively selected. The chain has TRBV7-3 and TRBJ2-1, with TRBD1 matching 7 bases. The receptor's source is a young man in good health. Some clones in this sample may be carry-over from other donors' samples. CDR3 DNA sequence: TGTGCCAGCAGTACAGAGGGGGCACCCTACAATGAGCAGTTCTTC. Translating gives CASSTEGAPYNEQFF.